This T cell receptor beta chain was observed in a study of cytomegalovirus exposure and HLA in healthy donors. Worth noting for this clone: In the same sample, other DNA sequences code for this CDR3.

PCR was performed using 60 Vbeta and 13 Jbeta primers. Assay used: immunoSEQ multiplex PCR; TCRdb lists only in-frame clones, some missing. This table holds approximately 170,000 clones, 68% found once. CDR3 length: 17 amino acids. CDR1 is SEHNR, CDR2 FQNEAQ, per germline (reference sequence). After removal of 1 base from V and 2 bases from J, the junction contained 10 bases not matched to a gene. The chain combines TRBV7-9 with TRBJ2-7; 8 nucleotides match TRBD2. The source of this sequence is a man aged 50 to 60 in good health and CMV-seronegative. Material for sequencing was PBMCs. The CDR3 sequence: CASSLVAGGGFTYEQYF. CDR3 bases: TGTGCCAGCAGCTTAGTCGCCGGCGGGGGGTTTACCTACGAGCAGTACTTC.